What follows are 24 T cell receptor beta chains derived from one specimen sequenced in a study of control samples from healthy donors and cancer patients. Profiling relied on immunoSEQ multiplex PCR, and the TCRdb table lists in-frame clones only, not all of them. The table includes about 190,000 clones, 91% detected once. The sequencing input was blood. The receptors stem from a man aged 30 to 45 in good health.

The V gene is TRBV4-1, the J gene TRBJ2-3; 7 nucleotides line up with TRBD1. The CDR3 is made up of 15 amino acids. V shed 4 bases and J 6 bases; nucleotides not matched to a gene: 10. Germline CDR1 and CDR2: MGHRA and YSYEKL. CDR3 nucleotide sequence: TGCGCCAGCAGCCCTCGACAGGGAAGTGTGGATACGCAGTATTTT. Protein: CASSPRQGSVDTQYF.

The genes are TRBV11-2 and TRBJ1-3, with 7 bases aligning to TRBD1. V gave up 1 base and J gave up 4 bases; unmatched junction bases: 4. The CDR3 totals 15 residues. Germline V gene sequence: CDR1 SGHAT, CDR2 FQNNGV. The CDR3 is CASSLVDRAGNTIYF. The DNA for the CDR3 is TGTGCCAGCAGCTTAGTTGACAGGGCGGGAAACACCATATATTTT.

The chain joins TRBV20-1 to TRBJ2-5; D not certain. Germline values: CDR1 DFQATT, CDR2 SNEGSKA (reference sequence). Trimming removed 0 bases at V and 7 bases at J, with 3 bases between. This CDR3 has 10 residues. CDR3 loop: CSARDRTQYF. The CDR3 DNA follows: TGCAGTGCTAGAGATAGGACCCAGTACTTC.

As to this clone: Other DNA sequences within the sample encode an identical CDR3. V gene TRBV6-5 combines with J gene TRBJ2-7; D could derive from TRBD1 or TRBD2 (5 bases each). This CDR3 spans 14 amino acids. The ends were cut back, 5 bases at V and 3 bases at J, with 14 bases in the middle. Per germline, CDR1 MNHEY and CDR2 SVGAGI. Written as DNA, the CDR3 is TGTGCCAGCAGTCCCGGGACGGCAAACTACGAGCAGTACTTC. Translation: CASSPGTANYEQYF.

The J gene is TRBJ2-3, the V gene TRBV6-5, with TRBD1 identical over 9 bases. Per the germline V gene, CDR1 is MNHEY and CDR2 is SVGAGI. Unmatched junction bases numbered 5, after V lost 4 bases and J lost 3 bases. The CDR3 contains 15 residues. The CDR3 loop is CASSSGTGRTDTQYF. In nucleotides, the CDR3 is TGTGCCAGCAGTTCCGGGACAGGGCGAACAGATACGCAGTATTTT.

This chain links TRBV29-1 with TRBJ2-3; a weak D match, TRBD1 (6 bases). Germline loops: CDR1 SQVTM, CDR2 ANQGSEA. V lost 6 bases to trimming and J lost 4 bases, with 32 bases between them. This CDR3 has 19 amino acids. The CDR3 bases are TGCAGCGTAGTACCTGTATCCGGGACACGAGGGGTAATGGCAGATACGCAGTATTTT. Its protein is CSVVPVSGTRGVMADTQYF.

V and J are TRBV30 and TRBJ2-7; possibly TRBD1 for D (5 bases). V lost 5 bases to trimming and J lost 7 bases, with 12 bases between them. The CDR3 runs to 11 residues. CDR1 is GTSNPN and CDR2 is SVGIG in the germline V gene (reference sequence). The CDR3 reads CAWGDSWEQYF. CDR3 bases: TGTGCCTGGGGAGACAGTTGGGAGCAGTACTTC.

The chain uses TRBV9 and TRBJ2-2, with a possible D match to TRBD1 (5 bases). CDR3 length: 14 residues. CDR1 and CDR2 (germline): SGDLS, YYNGEE. The ends were cut back, 4 bases at V and 4 bases at J, with 11 bases in the middle. Written as DNA, the CDR3 is TGTGCCAGCAGCACAGGTAGAGTCACCGGGGAGCTGTTTTTT. Amino acids: CASSTGRVTGELFF.

V usage is TRBV30 and J usage is TRBJ1-3; D is uncertain. V shed 3 bases and J shed 2 bases, with 8 bases lying between them. The germline V gene encodes CDR1 GTSNPN and CDR2 SVGIG (reference sequence). The CDR3 runs to 13 residues. The CDR3, as DNA: TGTGCCTGGAGGGTCGGTGCTGGAAACACCATATATTTT. Its translation is CAWRVGAGNTIYF.

The chain is built from TRBV10-3 and TRBJ1-3; maybe TRBD1 (5 bases). The V end lost 11 bases, the J end lost 2 bases, and 13 bases lay between the germline ends. CDR3 size: 13 residues. CDR1 and CDR2 (germline): ENHRY, SYGVKD. The CDR3 DNA sequence: TGTGCCTCCCAGGGATTTCCTGGAAACACCATATATTTT. Translation gives CASQGFPGNTIYF.

This sequence joins TRBV3-1 (or the pseudogene TRBV3-2) and TRBJ2-3, with D unclear. V was trimmed by 4 bases and J by 1 base, leaving 9 bases between them. CDR3 length equals 14 residues. CDR1 and CDR2 (germline): LGHDT, YNNKEL (reference sequence). The CDR3 loop reads CASSPPFRTDTQYF. The CDR3 nucleotides are TGTGCCAGCAGCCCCCCTTTTCGCACAGATACGCAGTATTTT.

This clone occurred many times. Distinct nucleotide sequences in the sample also encode this CDR3. CDR3 loop: CASSPDGNQPQHF. CDR3 DNA: TGTGCCAGCAGCCCCGACGGGAATCAGCCCCAGCATTTT. This chain uses TRBV7-3 with TRBJ1-5; D is ambiguous. Germline loops: CDR1 SGHTA, CDR2 FQGTGA. This CDR3 spans 13 amino acids. V lost 5 bases, J lost 4 bases, and 9 bases lay in between.

The rearrangement joins TRBV28 to TRBJ1-2; D is ambiguous. Per the germline V gene, CDR1 is MDHEN and CDR2 is SYDVKM. V dropped 2 bases and J dropped 1 base, with 8 bases sitting between them. The CDR3 runs to 14 residues. The chain's CDR3 is CASSLRVINYGYTF. CDR3 nucleotide sequence: TGTGCCAGCAGTTTACGGGTTATTAACTATGGCTACACCTTC.

This rearrangement joins TRBV27 to TRBJ1-1, with 9 bases identical to TRBD1. From germline, CDR1 is MNHEY and CDR2 SMNVEV (reference sequence). The CDR3 has 14 residues. V lost 6 bases, J lost 4 bases, and 6 bases stayed unmatched. The CDR3 loop is CASSPGTGITEAFF. CDR3 DNA sequence: TGTGCCAGCAGCCCCGGGACAGGGATCACTGAAGCTTTCTTT.

The CDR3 DNA reads TGCGCCAGCAGCAGGGACAACAATTCACCCCTCCACTTT. Translation: CASSRDNNSPLHF. The rearrangement joins TRBV5-1 to TRBJ1-6, with D possibly being TRBD1 (6 bases). V was clipped by 4 bases and J by 7 bases, with 9 bases between them. The CDR3 has 13 residues. CDR1 SGHRS and CDR2 YFSETQ come from the germline V gene.

This chain joins TRBV10-2 and TRBJ2-1, with TRBD2 identical over 10 bases. The ends lost 6 bases at V and 5 bases at J; junction bases unmatched: 10. The germline gives CDR1 WSHSY, CDR2 SAAADI. This CDR3 has 16 residues. The CDR3 loop is CASSLSGGGNNNEQFF. CDR3 coding DNA: TGCGCCAGCAGCCTCAGCGGGGGGGGCAACAACAATGAGCAGTTCTTC.

This sequence joins TRBV30 and TRBJ2-1; 8 nucleotides align to TRBD1. The V gene's germline CDR1 is GTSNPN and CDR2 SVGIG (reference sequence). V dropped 0 bases and J dropped 9; count of bases not matched to a gene: 7. The CDR3 totals 14 residues. Here the CDR3 DNA reads TGTGCCTGGAGTGTACAGACAGGGGCGGGTGAGCAGTTCTTC. Protein: CAWSVQTGAGEQFF.

V usage is TRBV19 and J usage is TRBJ1-5; D is undetermined. The CDR3 sequence is 16 residues long. Germline values: CDR1 LNHDA, CDR2 SQIVND (reference sequence). V lost 5 bases to trimming and J lost 0 bases, with 14 bases between them. Here the CDR3 reads CASSGSGLRSNQPQHF. CDR3 DNA sequence: TGTGCCAGTAGTGGGTCCGGGCTCCGTAGCAATCAGCCCCAGCATTTT.

The chain combines TRBV10-3 with TRBJ2-7; TRBD2 might be the D (6 bases). Trimming took 3 bases from V and 5 from J, leaving 14 bases between them. The CDR3 is made up of 14 amino acids. CDR1 and CDR2 (germline): ENHRY, SYGVKD. CDR3 amino acids: CAISDGLANDEQYF. The DNA of the CDR3 is TGTGCCATCAGTGATGGGCTAGCGAATGACGAGCAGTACTTC.

V gene TRBV6-5 combines with J gene TRBJ2-7, with a tentative D call TRBD2 (6 bases). From germline, CDR1 is MNHEY and CDR2 SVGAGI. The CDR3 has 14 residues. V was clipped by 4 bases and J by 2 bases, with 12 bases between them. Written as DNA, the CDR3 is TGTGCCAGCAGTTCTGATTGGGGGGCCTACGAGCAGTACTTC. As protein: CASSSDWGAYEQYF.

This sequence joins TRBV19 and TRBJ2-1, with D tentatively TRBD1 (6 bases). Trimming took 6 bases from V and 8 from J, leaving 8 bases between them. Germline CDR1 is LNHDA and CDR2 is SQIVND (reference sequence). CDR3 length: 11 residues. Here the CDR3 DNA reads TGTGCCAGTAGAGCAGGGGATGAGCAGTTCTTC. Protein: CASRAGDEQFF.

J is TRBJ2-2 and V is TRBV29-1; 12 bases fit TRBD1. The CDR3 spans 15 residues. CDR1 SQVTM and CDR2 ANQGSEA come from the germline V gene. J was trimmed by 3 bases and V by 7 bases; bases with no gene match: 6. The CDR3 protein is CSAEGQGAYTGELFF. CDR3 in DNA: TGCAGCGCTGAGGGACAGGGGGCGTACACCGGGGAGCTGTTTTTT.

The rearrangement uses TRBV5-1 and TRBJ1-1, with a tentative D call TRBD1 (5 bases). Germline V gene sequence: CDR1 SGHRS, CDR2 YFSETQ. The CDR3 is 12 amino acids. V lost 6 bases and J 10 bases, leaving 16 bases between the germline ends. CDR3 nucleotides: TGCGCCAGCAACAGCCATTGGGGGGGAGCTTTCTTT. Translating it yields CASNSHWGGAFF.

V usage is TRBV7-9 and J usage is TRBJ1-6; no firm D call. V was cut by 1 base and J by 11 bases, with 21 bases left in between. The CDR3 runs 17 residues. Germline CDR1 is SEHNR and CDR2 is FQNEAQ (reference sequence). CDR3 DNA: TGTGCCAGCAGCTTAGGTCACAGCGCCGACTCTTTAACACCCCTCCACTTT. Protein product: CASSLGHSADSLTPLHF. Filled out from reference TRBV7-9 and TRBJ1-6, the complete variable domain reads DTGVSQNPRHKITKRGQNVTFRCDPISEHNRLYWYRQTLGQGPEFLTYFQNEAQLEKSRLLSDRFSAERPKGSFSTLEIQRTEQGDSAMYLCASSLGHSADSLTPLHFGNGTRLTVT.